This record looks at one TCR beta chain sequence and its context. Its cognate antigen is unknown. This record comes from a study of graft-versus-host responses after intestinal transplantation. General observations from the study: Subjects displaying graft-donor T cell macrochimerism possessed elevated graft-versus-host to host-versus-graft clonal ratios inside allografts.

The protocol was immunoSEQ multiplex PCR, while the TCRdb copy is restricted to in-frame clones and leaves out a portion. The table lists 100,000 or so clones, approximately 84% of them singletons. V lost 3 bases and J lost 5, with 10 bases in between. The length of the CDR3 is 13 residues. The V gene's germline CDR1 is MNHEY and CDR2 SVGAGI. The rearrangement uses TRBV6-5 and TRBJ1-1; weak D call: TRBD1 (6 bases). This TCR was recovered from a human donor who was the organ donor for an intestinal transplant. The sample in question was unstimulated CD4+ T cells sorted from spleen or lymph node cells, obtained before transplant. CDR3 DNA sequence: TGTGCCAGCAGTTATGGACAGAGGACTGAAGCTTTCTTT. It translates to CASSYGQRTEAFF.